A selection of T cell receptor beta chains follows, all from one sample in a study of shared clonotypes between healthy human individuals. Clones were read by immunoSEQ multiplex PCR, and TCRdb kept only the in-frame ones, dropping some. The data contain 600,000 to 700,000 clones, less than 80% of them singletons. Material: memory CD4+ T cells sorted from blood. These receptors were obtained from a woman in her twenties or thirties in good health. Both conserved end residues are part of each CDR3. D genes are given only for firm matches. The size of a clone is reported for some rows only, either as once, few or many, or as a class for expanded clones.

cdr3_nt	cdr3_aa	d_call	v_call	j_call	clone_size
TGCGCCAGCACATCCGGCACGAACACTGAAGCTTTCTTT	CASTSGTNTEAFF	.	TRBV5-1	TRBJ1-1	.
TGTGCCAGCAGTACCACGGGACAGCCTACTTCCAACTATGGCTACACCTTC	CASSTTGQPTSNYGYTF	TRBD1	TRBV28	TRBJ1-2	few
TGTGCCAGCAGCCCCACGAAACTGACCGAAACAAGGATTCAGCCCCAGCATTTT	CASSPTKLTETRIQPQHF	.	TRBV28	TRBJ1-5	.
TGCGCCAGCAGCCAGTTCAGAGACCCCCGGGACAGGACAGCTAACTATGGCTACACCTTC	CASSQFRDPRDRTANYGYTF	TRBD1	TRBV4-1	TRBJ1-2	.
TGTGCCAGCAGCTTAGGTTCACTAGCGGGAGGAGGGCAAGAGACCCAGTACTTC	CASSLGSLAGGGQETQYF	TRBD2	TRBV7-2	TRBJ2-5	.
TGTGCCAGCAGAAATGGAGCTAACTATGGCTACACCTTC	CASRNGANYGYTF	.	TRBV6-5	TRBJ1-2	few
TGTGCCAGTAGTATAATAAAAGGGGGCTCCTACAATGAGCAGTTCTTC	CASSIIKGGSYNEQFF	.	TRBV19	TRBJ2-1	.
TGTGCCTGGAGTGCCGGGTCCCAAGGGCAGCCCCAGCATTTT	CAWSAGSQGQPQHF	.	TRBV30	TRBJ1-5	.
TGTGCCAGCAGCTTAGGGCTAGCGGGAGTTCACGGGGAGCTGTTTTTT	CASSLGLAGVHGELFF	TRBD2	TRBV7-9	TRBJ2-2	.
TGTGCCAGCAGTTCAGGGTTTCGGTCCTACGAGCAGTACTTC	CASSSGFRSYEQYF	.	TRBV28	TRBJ2-7	.
TGCGCCAGCAGCTTGGCCGGGGGGCCCCAGCATTTT	CASSLAGGPQHF	.	TRBV5-1	TRBJ1-5	once
TGTGCCAGCAGCTTTGGGGCAACGGGCGAGCAGTACTTC	CASSFGATGEQYF	.	TRBV7-9	TRBJ2-7	.
TGTGCCACCAGCCCCCAACAGGGATCCGGGGCCAACGTCCTGACTTTC	CATSPQQGSGANVLTF	.	TRBV15	TRBJ2-6	.
TGTGCCAGCAGCTTACAGGGGGGAACCGGGGAGCTGTTTTTT	CASSLQGGTGELFF	.	TRBV11-2	TRBJ2-2	.
TGTGCCAGCAGCCCGGTAGCGGCGAACACCGGGGAGCTGTTTTTT	CASSPVAANTGELFF	.	TRBV7-2	TRBJ2-2	.
TGTGCCAGCAGTTACTCTTTTGAGACCCCACTGGGCTACACCTTC	CASSYSFETPLGYTF	.	TRBV6-5	TRBJ1-2	.
TGTGCCAGCAGCCAGCGAGGACTCACGGGACGAGAGACCCAGTACTTC	CASSQRGLTGRETQYF	.	TRBV28	TRBJ2-5	.
TGTGCCAGCAGCTTAGGGTCAGGGTCCCTCAACTATGGCTACACCTTC	CASSLGSGSLNYGYTF	.	TRBV7-9	TRBJ1-2	few
TGTGCCAGCAGCTTACCGGGGCAAGGGGCCAACGTCCTGACTTTC	CASSLPGQGANVLTF	.	TRBV7-9	TRBJ2-6	once
TGTGCCAGCAGCCGGGACCCAGACTACGAGCAGTACTTC	CASSRDPDYEQYF	.	TRBV6-5	TRBJ2-7	.
TGTGCCAGCGGAAGATTGGGGAACGGGAACACTGAAGCTTTCTTT	CASGRLGNGNTEAFF	.	TRBV2	TRBJ1-1	.
TGTGCCTGGAGTTACCGGGACAGGGTGACCGGGGAGCTGTTTTTT	CAWSYRDRVTGELFF	TRBD1	TRBV30	TRBJ2-2	few
TGTGCCAGTAGCACTCCCTATTTCACAGGGGATGGCACTGAAGCTTTCTTT	CASSTPYFTGDGTEAFF	TRBD1	TRBV19	TRBJ1-1	once
TGTGCCAGCAGTTTACCCTTTAACTATGGCTACACCTTC	CASSLPFNYGYTF	.	TRBV28	TRBJ1-2	.
TGTGCCAGCAGTATCGGACAAGTTTTCTACGAGCAGTACTTC	CASSIGQVFYEQYF	.	TRBV28	TRBJ2-7	.